Below, 20 T cell receptor beta chains from the same sample are listed, as sequenced in a study of blood T cell repertoires in COVID-19. Measured with immunoSEQ multiplex PCR; TCRdb has only the in-frame clones, and not every one. This sample has some 73,000 clones, with 75% to 95% found just once. Material for sequencing was peripheral blood. These receptors were collected from a human donor in a cohort sampled during active COVID-19.

The CDR3 DNA follows: TGTGCCAGCAGTTTGAGCTCATTGGGAAACACCATATATTTT. Amino acids: CASSLSSLGNTIYF. V gene TRBV27 combines with J gene TRBJ1-3; unclear D gene. Germline V gene data show CDR1 as MNHEY and CDR2 as SMNVEV (reference sequence). V lost 3 bases to trimming and J lost 4 bases, with 10 bases between them. This CDR3 is 14 amino acids long.

This rearrangement joins TRBV23-1 to TRBJ2-7, with D tentatively TRBD2 (6 bases). TRBV23-1 is classed as an ORF, of uncertain function. Trimming removed 0 bases from V and 4 bases from J, with 19 bases in between. The CDR3 consists of 17 residues. In nucleotides, the CDR3 is TGCGCCAGCAGTCAATCCGTTAGGGGCAGGGAGGCTTACGAGCAGTACTTC. Translating it yields CASSQSVRGREAYEQYF.

The V call is TRBV27, the J call TRBJ2-5; D is perhaps TRBD2 (6 bases). The V gene's germline CDR1 is MNHEY and CDR2 SMNVEV (reference sequence). This CDR3 comprises 15 residues. The germline V and J ends were trimmed by 6 bases and 3 bases, with 17 bases remaining between them. The DNA for the CDR3 is TGTGCCAGCAGAGAGAAGAGGTGGGAGGAAGAGACCCAGTACTTC. Protein sequence: CASREKRWEEETQYF.

The V and J genes are TRBV5-4 and TRBJ2-1, with D tentatively TRBD2 (6 bases). CDR1 SGHNT and CDR2 YYREEE come from the germline V gene (reference sequence). The CDR3 is 19 amino acids. V was trimmed by 3 bases and J by 0 bases, leaving 22 bases between them. For the CDR3, the DNA is TGTGCCAGCAGCTACAAATCCAGCTTTAGCGGTAACTCCTACAATGAGCAGTTCTTC. This codes for CASSYKSSFSGNSYNEQFF.

The chain links TRBV10-3 to TRBJ1-6; weak D call: TRBD1 (6 bases). Deletions cut 6 bases from V and 5 bases from J, with 11 bases between. This CDR3 contains 14 residues. Germline V CDR1 and CDR2: ENHRY, SYGVKD. The CDR3 DNA reads as TGTGCCATCAGCACGGACAGTAATAATTCACCCCTCCACTTT. This translates into CAISTDSNNSPLHF.

This chain connects TRBV19 to TRBJ1-6; the match to TRBD1 covers 9 bases. V lost 3 bases to trimming and J lost 9 bases; unmatched junction nucleotides: 3. CDR3 length: 14 residues. The germline V gene has CDR1 LNHDA and CDR2 SQIVND (reference sequence). CDR3 residues: CASSIEDRGSPLHF. The CDR3 DNA follows: TGTGCCAGTAGTATTGAGGACAGGGGTTCACCCCTCCACTTT.

The V call is TRBV3-1 (or the pseudogene TRBV3-2), the J call TRBJ2-1; no reliable D call. Germline CDR1 reads LGHDT; CDR2 reads YNNKEL (reference sequence). V lost 1 base, J lost 9 bases, and 4 bases lay in between. The CDR3 is 11 amino acids. The DNA for the CDR3 is TGTGCCAGCAGCCAAGCCGGTGAGCAGTTCTTC. Protein product: CASSQAGEQFF.

This sequence joins TRBV4-2 and TRBJ1-1, with D unclear. Trimming left V 1 base short and J 13 bases short, with 22 bases between. Germline-derived CDR1 and CDR2 are LGHNA and YNFKEQ. The CDR3 is made up of 15 amino acids. In DNA, the CDR3 is TGTGCCAGCAGCCAAGGAGGGCGCGAACTCTCTGTACTTTTCTTT. Protein product: CASSQGGRELSVLFF.

The J gene is TRBJ1-1, the V gene TRBV28, with TRBD1 identical over 7 bases. CDR3 length equals 15 residues. Germline V lookup: CDR1 MDHEN, CDR2 SYDVKM. V shed 5 bases, J shed 4 bases, and the junction held 10 bases outside the gene matches. Written as DNA, the CDR3 is TGTGCCAGCAGTCTCTCAGGGGGAGTGGGCACTGAAGCTTTCTTT. Protein: CASSLSGGVGTEAFF.

The chain is built from TRBV11-2 and TRBJ1-6; unclear D gene. The length of the CDR3 is 13 residues. Trimming stripped 2 bases from V and 6 bases from J, with 5 bases between. Germline CDR1 is SGHAT and CDR2 is FQNNGV. The CDR3, as DNA: TGTGCCAGCAGCTTACCCGTTAATTCACCCCTCCACTTT. Translated: CASSLPVNSPLHF.

The chain has TRBV27 and TRBJ1-1; TRBD1 might be the D (6 bases). The ends were cut back, 5 bases at V and 5 bases at J, with 21 bases in the middle. CDR1 and CDR2 from the germline V gene are MNHEY and SMNVEV (reference sequence). This CDR3 is 16 amino acids long. The CDR3 spells CASSRTVTGLRTEAFF. The DNA for the CDR3 is TGTGCCAGCAGTCGGACTGTTACAGGGCTGCGGACTGAAGCTTTCTTT.

The rearrangement links TRBV10-1 to TRBJ2-5; D is undetermined. The CDR3 spans 13 residues. The germline V gene has CDR1 WNHNN and CDR2 SYGVQD (reference sequence). The V end lost 1 base, the J end lost 1 base, and 4 bases lay between the germline ends. CDR3 nucleotides: TGCGCCAGCAGTGAGTACTCCCAAGAGACCCAGTACTTC. It specifies CASSEYSQETQYF.

This clone was detected only once. J is TRBJ2-5 and V is TRBV5-1; TRBD2 is a possible D gene (5 bases). V was pared by 7 bases and J by 2 bases, with 12 bases between. There are 13 residues in the CDR3. Germline CDR1 and CDR2: SGHRS and YFSETQ. CDR3 in DNA: TGCGCCAGCGGCCTTCCGGGGCAAGAGACCCAGTACTTC. Protein sequence: CASGLPGQETQYF.

The CDR3 region has the DNA TGTGCCAGCAGCCGGACAGGGGATGGCTACACCTTC. Its translation: CASSRTGDGYTF. The chain joins TRBV12-3 or TRBV12-4 to TRBJ1-2, with TRBD1 identical over 9 bases. With 6 bases clipped from V and 6 bases from J, the junction kept 2 bases outside the gene matches. The CDR3 extends over 12 amino acids.

This clone was observed a single time. V is TRBV3-1 (or the pseudogene TRBV3-2) and J is TRBJ2-3, with 7 bases fitting TRBD2. The CDR3 length is 16 residues. The germline gives CDR1 LGHDT, CDR2 YNNKEL (reference sequence). V lost 1 base, J lost 6 bases, and 10 bases stayed unmatched. The CDR3, as DNA: TGTGCCAGCAGCCAAGGTGGCGGGGGATTCGGGGATACGCAGTATTTT. It encodes CASSQGGGGFGDTQYF.

The V call is TRBV29-1, the J call TRBJ1-4, with 9 bases fitting TRBD1. The CDR3 spans 13 residues. The V segment lost 5 bases and the J segment 6 bases; nucleotides outside the gene matches: 4. The germline gives CDR1 SQVTM, CDR2 ANQGSEA. CDR3 DNA sequence: TGCAGCGTTACTGGACAGGGGCATGAAAAACTGTTTTTT. It translates to CSVTGQGHEKLFF.

The CDR3 protein is CSAPTGEKLFF. As DNA, the CDR3 is TGCAGTGCTCCGACGGGAGAAAAACTGTTTTTT. The V gene is TRBV20-1, the J gene TRBJ1-4; D unresolved. V lost 5 bases and J lost 8, with 9 bases in between. CDR3 length: 11 amino acids. Per germline, CDR1 DFQATT and CDR2 SNEGSKA (reference sequence).

This chain connects TRBV7-9 to TRBJ2-5; 13 nucleotides match TRBD2. With V trimmed by 1 base and J by 1 base, 0 bases remained unmatched. Germline values: CDR1 SEHNR, CDR2 FQNEAQ (reference sequence). CDR3 length: 16 amino acids. The CDR3 DNA reads TGTGCCAGCAGCTTAGGGACTAGCGGGGGCCAAGAGACCCAGTACTTC. Translated: CASSLGTSGGQETQYF. The complete variable domain, with remaining parts taken from reference TRBV7-9 and TRBJ2-5, reads DTGVSQNPRHKITKRGQNVTFRCDPISEHNRLYWYRQTLGQGPEFLTYFQNEAQLEKSRLLSDRFSAERPKGSFSTLEIQRTEQGDSAMYLCASSLGTSGGQETQYFGPGTRLLVL.

In its sample, this clone was seen once. The chain employs TRBV5-1 and TRBJ1-1; 7 bases are shared with TRBD1. V lost 0 bases and J lost 0; bases outside the gene matches: 8. This CDR3 region has 17 residues. Germline V gives CDR1 SGHRS, CDR2 YFSETQ. The CDR3 DNA sequence: TGCGCCAGCAGCTTGGTACAGGGGATGAATTTGAACACTGAAGCTTTCTTT. Translated, it gives CASSLVQGMNLNTEAFF.

This chain uses TRBV7-2 with TRBJ2-1, with D perhaps TRBD2 (6 bases). V lost 7 bases and J 8 bases, leaving 24 bases between the germline ends. This CDR3 comprises 16 residues. Germline V gene data show CDR1 as SGHTA and CDR2 as FQGNSA. The CDR3 nucleotides are TGTGCCAGCACCCCGCCCCCCCCCGGGTGGGGGGATGAGCAGTTCTTC. This translates into CASTPPPPGWGDEQFF.